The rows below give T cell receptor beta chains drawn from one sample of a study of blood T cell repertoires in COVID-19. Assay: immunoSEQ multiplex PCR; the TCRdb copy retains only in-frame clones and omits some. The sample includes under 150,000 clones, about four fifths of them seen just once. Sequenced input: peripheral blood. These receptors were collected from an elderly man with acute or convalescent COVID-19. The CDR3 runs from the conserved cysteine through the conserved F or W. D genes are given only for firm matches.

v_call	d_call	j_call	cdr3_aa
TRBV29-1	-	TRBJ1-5	CSVVSGGYGQPQHF
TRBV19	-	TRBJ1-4	CASSPQGSEKLFF
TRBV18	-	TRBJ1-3	CASSPTGSDSGNTIYF
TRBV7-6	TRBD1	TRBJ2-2	CASSLVWVDRGKTGELFF
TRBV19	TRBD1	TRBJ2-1	CASSMGQGSYNEQFF
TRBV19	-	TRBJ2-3	CASSPLGPGSGSDTQYF
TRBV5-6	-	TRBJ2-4	CASSLLENGIQYF
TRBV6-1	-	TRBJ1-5	CASSEGQANQPQHF
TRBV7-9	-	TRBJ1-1	CASSGGGGVTTEAFF
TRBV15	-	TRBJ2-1	CATSRDLKGEQFF
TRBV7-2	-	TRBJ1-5	CASSSHSGDNQPQHF
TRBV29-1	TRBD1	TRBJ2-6	CSAVGQGVANVLTF
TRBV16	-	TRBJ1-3	CASSLSGTSVSRNTIYF
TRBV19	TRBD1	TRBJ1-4	CARGQHKLFF
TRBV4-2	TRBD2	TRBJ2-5	CASSQGGGQETQYF
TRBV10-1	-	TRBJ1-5	CASSNPGSVGWGQPQHF
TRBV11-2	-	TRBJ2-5	CASSPGSAGTQYF
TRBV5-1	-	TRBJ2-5	CASSLEGQLAETQYF